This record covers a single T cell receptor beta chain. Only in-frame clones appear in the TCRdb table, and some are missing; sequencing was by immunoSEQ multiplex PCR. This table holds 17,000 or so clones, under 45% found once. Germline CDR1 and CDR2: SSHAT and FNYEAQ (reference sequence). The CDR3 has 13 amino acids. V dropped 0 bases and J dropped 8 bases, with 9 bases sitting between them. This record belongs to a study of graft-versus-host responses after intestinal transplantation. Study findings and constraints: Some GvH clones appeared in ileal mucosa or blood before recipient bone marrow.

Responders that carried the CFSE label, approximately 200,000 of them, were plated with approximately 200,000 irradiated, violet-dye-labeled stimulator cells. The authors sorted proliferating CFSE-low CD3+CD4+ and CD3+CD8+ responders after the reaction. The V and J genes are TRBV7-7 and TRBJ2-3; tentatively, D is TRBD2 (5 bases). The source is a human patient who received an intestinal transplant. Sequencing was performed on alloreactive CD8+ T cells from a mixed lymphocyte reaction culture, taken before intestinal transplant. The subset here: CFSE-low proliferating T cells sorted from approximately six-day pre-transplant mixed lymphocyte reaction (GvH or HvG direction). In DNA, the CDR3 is TGTGCCAGCAGCTTAGCAGACTATAGTACGCAGTATTTT. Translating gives CASSLADYSTQYF.